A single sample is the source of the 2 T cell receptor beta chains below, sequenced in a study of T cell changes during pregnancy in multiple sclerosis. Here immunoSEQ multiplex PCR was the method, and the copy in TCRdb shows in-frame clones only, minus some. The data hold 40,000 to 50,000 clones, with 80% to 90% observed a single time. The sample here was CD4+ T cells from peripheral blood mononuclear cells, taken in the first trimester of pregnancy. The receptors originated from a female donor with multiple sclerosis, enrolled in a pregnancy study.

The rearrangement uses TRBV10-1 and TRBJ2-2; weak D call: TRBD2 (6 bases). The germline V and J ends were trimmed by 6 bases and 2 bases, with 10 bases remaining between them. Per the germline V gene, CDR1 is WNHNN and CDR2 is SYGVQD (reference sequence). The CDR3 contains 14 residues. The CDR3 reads CASSRDFNTGELFF. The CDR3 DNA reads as TGCGCCAGCAGCCGGGACTTTAACACCGGGGAGCTGTTTTTT.

The CDR3 DNA sequence: TGCGCCAGCTCGGGCGGAGGCTACGAGCAGTACTTC. Its protein is CASSGGGYEQYF. The V gene is TRBV5-1, the J gene TRBJ2-7; possibly TRBD2 for D (5 bases). The germline V gene has CDR1 SGHRS and CDR2 YFSETQ. The germline V and J ends were trimmed by 7 bases and 3 bases, with 11 bases remaining between them. This CDR3 comprises 12 residues.